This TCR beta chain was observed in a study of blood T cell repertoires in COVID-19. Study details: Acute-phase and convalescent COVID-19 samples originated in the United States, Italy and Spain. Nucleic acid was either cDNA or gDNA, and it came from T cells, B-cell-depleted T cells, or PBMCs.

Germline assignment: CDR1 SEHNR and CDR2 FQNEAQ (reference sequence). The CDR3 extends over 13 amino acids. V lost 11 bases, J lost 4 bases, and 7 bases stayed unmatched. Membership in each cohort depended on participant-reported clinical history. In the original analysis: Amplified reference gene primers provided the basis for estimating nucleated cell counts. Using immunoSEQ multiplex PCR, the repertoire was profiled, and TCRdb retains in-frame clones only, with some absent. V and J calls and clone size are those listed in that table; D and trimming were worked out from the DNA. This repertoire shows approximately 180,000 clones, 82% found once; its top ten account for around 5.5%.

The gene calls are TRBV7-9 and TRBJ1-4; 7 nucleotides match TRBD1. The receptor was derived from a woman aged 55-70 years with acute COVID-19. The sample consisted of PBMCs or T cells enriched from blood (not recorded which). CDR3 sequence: CAVRGQNNEKLFF. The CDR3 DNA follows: TGTGCCGTCCGGGGACAGAATAATGAAAAACTGTTTTTT.